One sample yielded the 29 T cell receptor beta chains listed below, sequenced in a study of blood T cell repertoires in COVID-19. Libraries were prepared by immunoSEQ multiplex PCR; TCRdb keeps only in-frame clonotypes and omits some of them. The table includes roughly 300,000 clones, roughly nine tenths detected once. Material for sequencing was peripheral blood. Receptor source: a woman younger than 45 with COVID-19, enrolled during active disease.

The CDR3 here is CASSGGDGYGYTF. In nucleotides, the CDR3 is TGTGCCAGCAGCGGGGGCGACGGCTATGGCTACACCTTC. The gene calls are TRBV9 and TRBJ1-2; D may be TRBD1 (5 bases). With 3 bases removed from V and 4 bases from J, the gap between germline ends came to 10 bases. Germline V lookup: CDR1 SGDLS, CDR2 YYNGEE. The CDR3 loop spans 13 amino acids.

This clone was recorded a few times. The rearrangement uses TRBV3-1 (or the pseudogene TRBV3-2) and TRBJ1-1; 10 nucleotides agree with TRBD1. The CDR3 length is 15 residues. The trim removed 0 bases at V and 5 bases at J, leaving 3 bases unmatched. Germline CDR1 reads LGHDT; CDR2 reads YNNKEL (reference sequence). The CDR3 DNA reads as TGTGCCAGCAGCCAAGATAGGGACAGGGGAACTGAAGCTTTCTTT. It translates to CASSQDRDRGTEAFF.

The CDR3 loop reads CASSPPVAGNTIYF. Written as DNA, the CDR3 is TGTGCCAGCTCACCACCGGTAGCTGGAAACACCATATATTTT. The genes are TRBV18 and TRBJ1-3, with D unresolved. The V end lost 0 bases, the J end lost 2 bases, and 5 bases lay between the germline ends. The CDR3 totals 14 residues. CDR1 is KGHSH and CDR2 is LQKENI in the germline V gene.

This chain uses TRBV5-1 with TRBJ2-1; 8 nucleotides match TRBD2. V lost 10 bases, J lost 3 bases, and 9 bases stayed unmatched. The germline V gene encodes CDR1 SGHRS and CDR2 YFSETQ. The CDR3 extends over 14 amino acids. The CDR3 DNA follows: TGCGCCTTCCCCCCCCGGGAGGGCTACAATGAGCAGTTCTTC. Translated: CAFPPREGYNEQFF. Full variable domain (missing parts from reference TRBV5-1 and TRBJ2-1): KAGVTQTPRYLIKTRGQQVTLSCSPISGHRSVSWYQQTPGQGLQFLFEYFSETQRNKGNFPGRFSGRQFSNSRSEMNVSTLELGDSALYLCAFPPREGYNEQFFGPGTRLTVL.

This chain connects TRBV6-1 to TRBJ2-1; TRBD2 agrees at 11 bases. The ends lost 1 base at V and 8 bases at J; junction bases unmatched: 4. The length of the CDR3 is 15 residues. CDR1 is MNHNS, CDR2 SASEGT, per germline. CDR3 sequence: CASSEGLAGGYEQFF. The CDR3 DNA is TGTGCCAGCAGTGAAGGTCTAGCGGGAGGTTATGAGCAGTTCTTC.

The gene calls are TRBV27 and TRBJ1-4, with TRBD1 as a possible D gene (5 bases). Germline values: CDR1 MNHEY, CDR2 SMNVEV (reference sequence). CDR3 size: 12 residues. V was shortened by 4 bases and J by 6 bases, with 6 bases between the two germline ends. The CDR3 here is CASSSGHEKLFF. The CDR3, as DNA: TGTGCCAGCAGTTCAGGGCATGAAAAACTGTTTTTT.

The chain recombines TRBV7-9 with TRBJ1-1; D is perhaps TRBD1 (5 bases). The CDR3 runs to 13 residues. The V end was cut by 5 bases, the J end by 3 bases, with 10 bases between. The germline V gene has CDR1 SEHNR and CDR2 FQNEAQ (reference sequence). The CDR3 protein is CASSLNRYTEAFF. Written as DNA, the CDR3 is TGTGCCAGCAGCCTCAACAGGTACACTGAAGCTTTCTTT. The whole variable domain, remainder taken from reference TRBV7-9 and TRBJ1-1, is DTGVSQNPRHKITKRGQNVTFRCDPISEHNRLYWYRQTLGQGPEFLTYFQNEAQLEKSRLLSDRFSAERPKGSFSTLEIQRTEQGDSAMYLCASSLNRYTEAFFGQGTRLTVV.

The gene calls are TRBV7-2 and TRBJ1-5; D is unresolved. The V gene's germline CDR1 is SGHTA and CDR2 FQGNSA. Trimming left V 2 bases short and J 7 bases short, with 15 bases between. The CDR3 length is 15 residues. CDR3 loop: CASSLRYTKAQPQHF. CDR3 coding DNA: TGTGCCAGCAGCTTAAGGTATACTAAGGCACAGCCCCAGCATTTT.

This chain connects TRBV5-1 to TRBJ2-5; 8 nucleotides match TRBD1. J was trimmed by 1 base and V by 4 bases; bases with no gene match: 3. Germline assignment: CDR1 SGHRS and CDR2 YFSETQ. The CDR3 contains 14 residues. The CDR3 DNA sequence: TGCGCCAGCAGCGTGACAGGGGCCCAAGAGACCCAGTACTTC. It is translated as CASSVTGAQETQYF.

The V and J genes are TRBV2 and TRBJ2-3; TRBD2 matches at 13 bases. This CDR3 is 18 amino acids long. Germline CDR1 reads SNHLY; CDR2 reads FYNNEI. Trimming removed 8 bases from V and 0 bases from J; junction bases left unmatched: 11. This chain's CDR3 is CASQGGGTSGASTDTQYF. The CDR3 DNA reads TGTGCCAGCCAGGGGGGAGGGACTAGCGGGGCTAGCACAGATACGCAGTATTTT. The whole variable domain, remainder taken from reference TRBV2 and TRBJ2-3, is EPEVTQTPSHQVTQMGQEVILRCVPISNHLYFYWYRQILGQKVEFLVSFYNNEISEKSEIFDDQFSVERPDGSNFTLKIRSTKLEDSAMYFCASQGGGTSGASTDTQYFGPGTRLTVL.

This sequence joins TRBV15 and TRBJ2-7; 12 bases line up with TRBD2. Germline V gene lookup returns CDR1 LNHNV and CDR2 YYDKDF (reference sequence). V lost 3 bases and J lost 5; bases outside the gene matches: 5. The CDR3 loop spans 15 amino acids. DNA for the CDR3: TGTGCCACCAGCAGGACTAGCGGGGGTCTGGACGAGCAGTACTTC. Translated: CATSRTSGGLDEQYF.

The CDR3 loop is CASSFISAGEAFF. The CDR3 DNA reads TGTGCCAGCAGTTTTATATCCGCAGGGGAGGCTTTCTTT. This chain links TRBV27 with TRBJ1-1, with D maybe TRBD1 (6 bases). The CDR3 sequence is 13 residues long. V was shortened by 3 bases and J by 11 bases, with 16 bases between the two germline ends. CDR1 and CDR2 from the germline V gene are MNHEY and SMNVEV (reference sequence).

V gene TRBV9 combines with J gene TRBJ2-2, with 7 bases identical to TRBD1. V lost 3 bases, J lost 6 bases, and 5 bases stayed unmatched. CDR1 SGDLS and CDR2 YYNGEE come from the germline V gene. This CDR3 spans 14 amino acids. The CDR3 DNA reads TGTGCCAGCAGCGCGACAGGGTCGGCCGGGGAGCTGTTTTTT. Its protein product is CASSATGSAGELFF. Combining the CDR3 with reference TRBV9 and TRBJ2-2 gives the whole variable domain DSGVTQTPKHLITATGQRVTLRCSPRSGDLSVYWYQQSLDQGLQFLIQYYNGEERAKGNILERFSAQQFPDLHSELNLSSLELGDSALYFCASSATGSAGELFFGEGSRLTVL.

The chain links TRBV5-1 to TRBJ2-3, with a weak D call TRBD1 (5 bases). V gave up 0 bases and J gave up 6 bases, with 11 bases separating them. In germline, CDR1 is SGHRS, CDR2 YFSETQ. The CDR3 consists of 14 residues. The CDR3 coding sequence is TGCGCCAGCAGCTTGGAGACAGCTAGGGATACGCAGTATTTT. Its protein product is CASSLETARDTQYF.

J is TRBJ2-7 and V is TRBV6-5; D is uncertain. Looked up from germline, CDR1 is MNHEY and CDR2 is SVGAGI. There are 15 residues in the CDR3. The V end lost 4 bases, the J end lost 3 bases, and 16 bases lay between the germline ends. CDR3: CASSLLPAPYYEQYF. DNA of the CDR3: TGTGCCAGCAGTTTACTACCCGCCCCCTACTACGAGCAGTACTTC.

The chain combines TRBV28 with TRBJ1-1; D perhaps matches TRBD1 (6 bases). The germline CDR1 and CDR2 sequences are MDHEN and SYDVKM. V lost 5 bases, J lost 7 bases, and 14 bases lay in between. The length of the CDR3 is 13 residues. This CDR3 reads CASSIPDRVEAFF. CDR3 bases: TGTGCCAGCAGTATTCCGGACAGAGTTGAAGCTTTCTTT.

The chain carries TRBV2 and TRBJ1-1; the match to TRBD1 covers 7 bases. Per germline, CDR1 SNHLY and CDR2 FYNNEI. The CDR3 totals 16 residues. Losses at the gene ends were 3 bases for V and 3 bases for J; bases not matched to a gene: 10. This CDR3 reads CASSDSLDRRDTEAFF. In DNA, the CDR3 is TGTGCCAGCAGTGACTCCTTGGACAGGAGAGACACTGAAGCTTTCTTT.

The DNA of the CDR3 is TGCGCCAGCAGTGACTACGGACTAGCGGGAGGGACAGATACGCAGTATTTT. It yields the protein CASSDYGLAGGTDTQYF. The rearrangement links TRBV10-1 to TRBJ2-3, with TRBD2 matching 15 bases. With 3 bases clipped from V and 3 bases from J, the junction kept 4 bases outside the gene matches. CDR1 and CDR2 (germline): WNHNN, SYGVQD (reference sequence). The CDR3 spans 17 residues.

The chain links TRBV6-6 to TRBJ1-2; D is unresolved. Germline CDR1 and CDR2: MNHNY and SVGAGI (reference sequence). Trimming shortened V by 1 base and J by 0 bases, and 6 bases separated the two germline ends. There are 14 residues in the CDR3. CDR3 protein: CASSYFSSNYGYTF. The CDR3 DNA reads as TGTGCCAGCAGTTACTTTTCCTCTAACTATGGCTACACCTTC.

Worth noting for this clone: Germline and junction disagree at one end, which may indicate a read error. Additional DNA sequences in this sample encode the identical CDR3. The V gene is TRBV18, the J gene TRBJ1-1, with D possibly TRBD1 on 6 matching bases. CDR3 size: 14 residues. Germline-derived CDR1 and CDR2 are KGHSH and LQKENI. The CDR3 bases are TGTGCCAGCTCAGCCGGACAGCTGAACACTGAAGCTTTCTTC. It is translated as CASSAGQLNTEAFF.

The chain uses TRBV11-3 and TRBJ2-1; 9 bases fit TRBD2. V shed 2 bases, J shed 10 bases, and the junction held 15 bases outside the gene matches. The germline V gene has CDR1 SGHNT and CDR2 YENEEA. The CDR3 loop spans 17 amino acids. CDR3: CASSLTLGLAWSDEQFF. The CDR3 nucleotides are TGTGCCAGCAGCTTAACCCTTGGACTAGCGTGGTCAGACGAGCAGTTCTTC.

In nucleotides, the CDR3 is TGCGCCAGCAGCGATACAGCGGGAGTTAATGAGCAGTTCTTC. Translated: CASSDTAGVNEQFF. The J gene is TRBJ2-1, the V gene TRBV5-1, with 8 bases lining up with TRBD2. The germline gives CDR1 SGHRS, CDR2 YFSETQ. V shed 4 bases, J shed 7 bases, and the junction held 7 bases outside the gene matches. The CDR3 covers 14 residues.

CDR3 sequence: CASNQIMNTEAFF. CDR3 DNA: TGTGCCAGCAACCAGATCATGAACACTGAAGCTTTCTTT. The chain recombines TRBV2 with TRBJ1-1; D ambiguous. The CDR3 has 13 amino acids. Germline-derived CDR1 and CDR2 are SNHLY and FYNNEI. V was cut by 7 bases and J by 0 bases, with 9 bases left in between.

The chain carries TRBV5-4 and TRBJ2-2; 8 bases align to TRBD1. The CDR3 contains 16 residues. In germline, CDR1 is SGHNT, CDR2 YYREEE (reference sequence). Unmatched junction bases numbered 9, after V lost 4 bases and J lost 4 bases. The CDR3 DNA sequence: TGTGCCAGCAGCCCCGGGGCCGGGACAGGCACCGGGGAGCTGTTTTTT. Translating gives CASSPGAGTGTGELFF. Filled out from reference TRBV5-4 and TRBJ2-2, the complete variable domain reads ETGVTQSPTHLIKTRGQQVTLRCSSQSGHNTVSWYQQALGQGPQFIFQYYREEENGRGNFPPRFSGLQFPNYSSELNVNALELDDSALYLCASSPGAGTGTGELFFGEGSRLTVL.

The CDR3 spells CASSYLGGINEKLFF. The CDR3 DNA sequence: TGCGCCAGCAGCTACCTAGGGGGAATTAATGAAAAACTGTTTTTT. The rearrangement joins TRBV5-1 to TRBJ1-4; D possibly corresponds to TRBD1 (6 bases). Germline loops: CDR1 SGHRS, CDR2 YFSETQ. V lost 3 bases to trimming and J lost 4 bases, with 13 bases between them. This CDR3 has 15 residues. The entire variable domain, with the rest obtained from reference TRBV5-1 and TRBJ1-4, is as follows: KAGVTQTPRYLIKTRGQQVTLSCSPISGHRSVSWYQQTPGQGLQFLFEYFSETQRNKGNFPGRFSGRQFSNSRSEMNVSTLELGDSALYLCASSYLGGINEKLFFGSGTQLSVL.

This chain connects TRBV6-5 to TRBJ1-4; 7 nucleotides line up with TRBD1. V shed 6 bases and J 1 base; nucleotides not matched to a gene: 2. CDR3 length: 14 amino acids. Germline CDR1 is MNHEY and CDR2 is SVGAGI. CDR3 region: CASRPGGTNEKLFF. For the CDR3, the DNA is TGTGCCAGCAGACCAGGGGGAACTAATGAAAAACTGTTTTTT.

The chain joins TRBV6-5 to TRBJ2-5; no firm D call. CDR3 length: 13 amino acids. Germline loops: CDR1 MNHEY, CDR2 SVGAGI. The V end lost 0 bases, the J end lost 5 bases, and 7 bases lay between the germline ends. Here the CDR3 reads CASSYSVAETQYF. The CDR3 nucleotides read TGTGCCAGCAGTTACTCCGTAGCTGAGACCCAGTACTTC.

V usage is TRBV19 and J usage is TRBJ1-5; 8 bases match TRBD1. The CDR3 has 15 amino acids. From germline, CDR1 is LNHDA and CDR2 SQIVND (reference sequence). With 3 bases clipped from V and 6 bases from J, the junction kept 7 bases outside the gene matches. CDR3 sequence reads: CASSIRTGLGQPQHF. As DNA, the CDR3 is TGTGCCAGTAGTATTAGGACAGGGTTAGGTCAGCCCCAGCATTTT.

The chain recombines TRBV7-9 with TRBJ2-2; weak D call: TRBD2 (5 bases). Trimming pared 2 bases from V and 2 bases from J, leaving 9 bases between. The CDR3 loop spans 15 amino acids. Germline V lookup: CDR1 SEHNR, CDR2 FQNEAQ (reference sequence). The CDR3 reads CASSLKSGNTGELFF. CDR3 DNA sequence: TGTGCCAGCAGCTTAAAGTCGGGAAACACCGGGGAGCTGTTTTTT.